One sample yielded the 22 T cell receptor beta chains listed below, sequenced in a study of blood T cell repertoires in COVID-19. Libraries were prepared by immunoSEQ multiplex PCR; TCRdb keeps only in-frame clonotypes and omits some of them. Of roughly 250,000 clones in the sample, approximately 90% are singletons; the top ten hold over 0.85%. The sample comprised PBMCs or T cells enriched from blood (not recorded which). The receptor set was obtained from a man between 45 and 60 years old who had been exposed to COVID-19.

The genes are TRBV18 and TRBJ1-1; 7 nucleotides match TRBD1. The CDR3 covers 16 residues. V gave up 4 bases and J gave up 4 bases; unmatched junction bases: 12. The germline gives CDR1 KGHSH, CDR2 LQKENI. The CDR3 DNA is TGTGCCAGCTCACAAGGACAGGCAGCTTGGGGCACTGAAGCTTTCTTT. Amino acid sequence: CASSQGQAAWGTEAFF.

The CDR3: CASSQNRGLTDTQYF. CDR3 DNA sequence: TGTGCCAGCAGCCAAAACAGGGGGCTCACAGATACGCAGTATTTT. V is TRBV7-3 and J is TRBJ2-3, with TRBD1 identical over 9 bases. CDR1 and CDR2 from the germline V gene are SGHTA and FQGTGA. The CDR3 extends over 15 amino acids. V shed 5 bases, J shed 2 bases, and the junction held 5 bases outside the gene matches. The full variable domain, with the rest looked up from reference TRBV7-3 and TRBJ2-3, is GAGVSQTPSNKVTEKGKYVELRCDPISGHTALYWYRQSLGQGPEFLIYFQGTGAADDSGLPNDRFFAVRPEGSVSTLKIQRTERGDSAVYLCASSQNRGLTDTQYFGPGTRLTVL.

The rearrangement joins TRBV11-2 to TRBJ1-2; D unclear. CDR1 and CDR2 from the germline V gene are SGHAT and FQNNGV. The CDR3 runs to 13 residues. V lost 4 bases and J lost 5, with 11 bases in between. CDR3 nucleotide sequence: TGTGCCAGCAGCTCGAGCCCGACTTATGGCTACACCTTC. Its protein is CASSSSPTYGYTF.

This clone was seen more than once but under ten times. The J gene is TRBJ2-5, the V gene TRBV3-1 (or the pseudogene TRBV3-2), with D possibly being TRBD2 (7 bases). The length of the CDR3 is 14 residues. Germline loops: CDR1 LGHDT, CDR2 YNNKEL (reference sequence). The ends were cut back, 7 bases at V and 4 bases at J, with 16 bases in the middle. The CDR3 is CASMRGRGGETQYF. For the CDR3, the DNA is TGTGCCAGCATGCGCGGGAGAGGGGGAGAGACCCAGTACTTC.

The chain combines TRBV11-2 with TRBJ1-1; D possibly corresponds to TRBD1 (6 bases). Per the germline V gene, CDR1 is SGHAT and CDR2 is FQNNGV. Trimming stripped 2 bases from V and 4 bases from J, with 14 bases between. This CDR3 has 15 residues. This chain's CDR3 is CASSLQGMRLTEAFF. DNA of the CDR3: TGTGCCAGCAGCTTACAGGGGATGAGACTCACTGAAGCTTTCTTT.

V usage is TRBV5-4 and J usage is TRBJ2-1; TRBD2 agrees at 12 bases. CDR3 length: 16 residues. Germline CDR1 SGHNT, CDR2 YYREEE (reference sequence). J was trimmed by 1 base and V by 3 bases; bases with no gene match: 2. The CDR3 loop reads CASSSSGGGSYNEQFF. The CDR3 DNA reads as TGTGCCAGCAGCTCTAGCGGGGGGGGGTCCTACAATGAGCAGTTCTTC.

This sequence joins TRBV7-3 and TRBJ2-3, with 11 nucleotides matching TRBD2. Looked up from germline, CDR1 is SGHTA and CDR2 is FQGTGA. With V trimmed by 4 bases and J by 6 bases, 0 bases remained unmatched. The CDR3 has 13 residues. The CDR3 DNA is TGTGCCAGCAGCTGGACTAGCGGGGATACGCAGTATTTT. It is translated as CASSWTSGDTQYF.

V is TRBV28 and J is TRBJ1-4; D is undetermined. The length of the CDR3 is 15 residues. Germline CDR1 and CDR2: MDHEN and SYDVKM. V was trimmed by 8 bases and J by 5 bases, leaving 18 bases between them. The CDR3 bases are TGTGCCAGCGGGGAGGGAGGGCAGGCGAATGAAAAACTGTTTTTT. Translated, it gives CASGEGGQANEKLFF.

The chain has TRBV2 and TRBJ2-1, with 7 bases fitting TRBD2. With V trimmed by 4 bases and J by 0 bases, 3 bases remained unmatched. This CDR3 contains 15 residues. The germline V gene has CDR1 SNHLY and CDR2 FYNNEI. The CDR3 DNA is TGTGCCAGCAGTGGCGGGAGCAGCTCCTACAATGAGCAGTTCTTC. Protein product: CASSGGSSSYNEQFF. Combining the CDR3 with reference TRBV2 and TRBJ2-1 gives the whole variable domain EPEVTQTPSHQVTQMGQEVILRCVPISNHLYFYWYRQILGQKVEFLVSFYNNEISEKSEIFDDQFSVERPDGSNFTLKIRSTKLEDSAMYFCASSGGSSSYNEQFFGPGTRLTVL.

This rearrangement joins TRBV7-9 to TRBJ1-3, with a weak D call TRBD1 (6 bases). Trimming shortened V by 5 bases and J by 2 bases, and 10 bases separated the two germline ends. CDR3 size: 14 residues. Germline V lookup: CDR1 SEHNR, CDR2 FQNEAQ (reference sequence). The CDR3 protein is CASSLQGAGNTIYF. The CDR3, as DNA: TGTGCCAGCAGCCTACAGGGAGCTGGAAACACCATATATTTT.

V is TRBV15 and J is TRBJ1-5, with D unresolved. The CDR3 sequence is 16 residues long. V was cut by 1 base and J by 3 bases, with 13 bases left in between. In germline, CDR1 is LNHNV, CDR2 YYDKDF (reference sequence). The CDR3 loop is CATSRGAARNNQPQHF. The CDR3 DNA follows: TGTGCCACCAGCAGAGGAGCAGCCAGGAACAATCAGCCCCAGCATTTT.

This clone was found a few times. The chain carries TRBV14 and TRBJ2-2; possible D gene TRBD2, 6 bases. This CDR3 contains 16 residues. CDR1 SGHDN and CDR2 FVKESK come from the germline V gene. Trimming removed 2 bases from V and 1 base from J, with 11 bases in between. CDR3 sequence reads: CASSQLGGKNTGELFF. The CDR3 DNA reads as TGTGCCAGCAGCCAACTTGGCGGGAAGAACACCGGGGAGCTGTTTTTT.

The chain has TRBV30 and TRBJ2-1; TRBD2 is a possible D gene (7 bases). This CDR3 has 14 residues. CDR1 is GTSNPN, CDR2 SVGIG, per germline (reference sequence). V lost 1 base and J 9 bases, leaving 16 bases between the germline ends. CDR3 loop: CAWSGQVTSPEQFF. CDR3 bases: TGTGCCTGGAGTGGACAGGTGACTAGCCCTGAGCAGTTCTTC. Full variable domain (missing parts from reference TRBV30 and TRBJ2-1): SQTIHQWPATLVQPVGSPLSLECTVEGTSNPNLYWYRQAAGRGLQLLFYSVGIGQISSEVPQNLSASRPQDRQFILSSKKLLLSDSGFYLCAWSGQVTSPEQFFGPGTRLTVL.

V is TRBV4-2 and J is TRBJ2-1; possible D gene TRBD2, 6 bases. The CDR3 consists of 20 residues. Germline CDR1 reads LGHNA; CDR2 reads YNFKEQ. Trimming pared 2 bases from V and 2 bases from J, leaving 25 bases between. The chain's CDR3 is CASSQPSTGAKSSAYNEQFF. CDR3 DNA sequence: TGTGCCAGCAGCCAACCCTCCACGGGAGCGAAGTCTAGCGCCTACAATGAGCAGTTCTTC.

V gene TRBV7-3 combines with J gene TRBJ1-6, with a weak D call TRBD1 (6 bases). Germline lookup yields CDR1 SGHTA and CDR2 FQGTGA. Trimming left V 5 bases short and J 13 bases short, with 21 bases between. This CDR3 is built from 15 residues. CDR3: CASSPGAGQNEPLHF. For the CDR3, the DNA is TGTGCCAGCAGCCCCGGGGCAGGACAGAACGAGCCCCTCCACTTT.

This chain joins TRBV5-1 and TRBJ1-1; TRBD1 is a possible D gene (5 bases). Germline V gives CDR1 SGHRS, CDR2 YFSETQ. The CDR3 has 15 residues. The V end was cut by 4 bases, the J end by 0 bases, with 13 bases between. CDR3 region: CASSPMTALNTEAFF. DNA for the CDR3: TGCGCCAGCAGCCCAATGACAGCGTTGAACACTGAAGCTTTCTTT.

The gene calls are TRBV7-2 and TRBJ2-3; no reliable D call. V lost 2 bases and J 1 base, leaving 7 bases between the germline ends. Germline V gene lookup returns CDR1 SGHTA and CDR2 FQGNSA. The CDR3 loop spans 14 amino acids. The CDR3 nucleotides are TGTGCCAGCAGCTTAACGGCGGGCACAGATACGCAGTATTTT. It yields the protein CASSLTAGTDTQYF.

This chain connects TRBV7-9 to TRBJ1-1; unclear D gene. The CDR3 loop spans 13 amino acids. V lost 3 bases, J lost 5 bases, and 10 bases lay in between. The germline gives CDR1 SEHNR, CDR2 FQNEAQ (reference sequence). The CDR3: CASSFFSGTEAFF. In nucleotides, the CDR3 is TGTGCCAGCAGCTTTTTCTCGGGGACTGAAGCTTTCTTT.

The chain employs TRBV7-3 and TRBJ1-2, with 9 bases aligning to TRBD1. With V trimmed by 6 bases and J by 5 bases, 4 bases remained unmatched. The CDR3 has 13 amino acids. In germline, CDR1 is SGHTA, CDR2 FQGTGA. The CDR3 DNA is TGTGCCAGCAGTTCTGACAGGGGGTATGGCTACACCTTC. Translation gives CASSSDRGYGYTF. Complete variable domain (other parts from reference TRBV7-3 and TRBJ1-2): GAGVSQTPSNKVTEKGKYVELRCDPISGHTALYWYRQSLGQGPEFLIYFQGTGAADDSGLPNDRFFAVRPEGSVSTLKIQRTERGDSAVYLCASSSDRGYGYTFGSGTRLTVV.

With regard to this clone: This sample includes further DNA sequences coding for the same CDR3. The rearrangement links TRBV5-1 to TRBJ2-1, with 8 nucleotides matching TRBD2. J was trimmed by 3 bases and V by 0 bases; bases with no gene match: 2. The CDR3 totals 15 residues. Germline assignment: CDR1 SGHRS and CDR2 YFSETQ. The CDR3 sequence: CASSLGLAGYNEQFF. The CDR3 nucleotides are TGCGCCAGCAGCTTGGGGCTAGCGGGCTACAATGAGCAGTTCTTC.

The V gene is TRBV9, the J gene TRBJ1-5; 7 nucleotides agree with TRBD1. V lost 3 bases to trimming and J lost 5 bases; unmatched junction nucleotides: 8. Germline V gives CDR1 SGDLS, CDR2 YYNGEE. This CDR3 contains 15 residues. The CDR3 DNA reads as TGTGCCAGCAGCGCCACAGGGGTAATTCATCAGCCCCAGCATTTT. It is translated as CASSATGVIHQPQHF.

The V and J genes are TRBV6-8 and TRBJ2-7, with D possibly matching TRBD2 (5 bases). The germline V gene encodes CDR1 MNHGY and CDR2 SAAAGT. The CDR3 runs to 15 residues. The V end lost 9 bases, the J end lost 0 bases, and 18 bases lay between the germline ends. CDR3: CARLGSGLSSYEQYF. The CDR3 nucleotides read TGTGCCAGGCTTGGATCAGGACTGAGCTCCTACGAGCAGTACTTC.